The 10 T cell receptor beta chains below come from one sample, sequenced in a study of read filtering for tumor transcriptome and immune sequencing. This library used roughly 400 ng RNA and molecular barcoded adaptors spanning alpha/delta and beta/gamma chains. TCRdb re-called the reads with MiXCR, one entry per CDR3 protein. The sample has 35,000 to 50,000 distinct CDR3 sequences, 20% seen once; the top ten hold over 35%. The specimen sequenced was a population of CD138-negative cells sorted from bone marrow. Source of these receptors: a donor at least 40 years old with multiple myeloma.

V and J are TRBV5-1 and TRBJ1-5, with 10 bases aligning to TRBD1. J lost 3 bases, V lost 4 bases, and 4 bases had no gene match. CDR1 is SGHRS, CDR2 YFSETQ, per germline. The CDR3 extends over 15 amino acids. The CDR3 reads CASSPGQGNNQPQHF. Here the CDR3 DNA reads TGCGCCAGCAGCCCGGGACAGGGGAACAATCAGCCCCAGCATTTT. Filled out from reference TRBV5-1 and TRBJ1-5, the complete variable domain reads KAGVTQTPRYLIKTRGQQVTLSCSPISGHRSVSWYQQTPGQGLQFLFEYFSETQRNKGNFPGRFSGRQFSNSRSEMNVSTLELGDSALYLCASSPGQGNNQPQHFGDGTRLSIL.

This clonotype was counted ten times or more. The chain is built from TRBV28 and TRBJ1-3; D perhaps matches TRBD1 (5 bases). The CDR3 length is 17 residues. Germline V gene lookup returns CDR1 MDHEN and CDR2 SYDVKM. V was pared by 3 bases and J by 0 bases, with 15 bases between. CDR3 coding DNA: TGTGCCAGCAGTTTCACCGGGACGGTGAGCTCTGGAAACACCATATATTTT. Protein: CASSFTGTVSSGNTIYF.

This clonotype was seen ten or more times. The chain couples TRBV28 to TRBJ2-2; 7 bases are a match to TRBD2. V was clipped by 1 base and J by 1 base; unmatched bases: 3. The germline CDR1 and CDR2 sequences are MDHEN and SYDVKM. The CDR3 runs to 16 residues. The CDR3 protein is CASSLYLAVNTGELFF. Written as DNA, the CDR3 is TGTGCCAGCAGTTTATACCTAGCGGTGAACACCGGGGAGCTGTTTTTT.

This clonotype was detected many times. V is TRBV12-3 or TRBV12-4 and J is TRBJ2-3; D ambiguous. The germline V and J ends were trimmed by 3 bases and 5 bases, with 3 bases remaining between them. The CDR3 is made up of 11 amino acids. CDR3 DNA sequence: TGTGCCAGCAGTTTCGGAGATACGCAGTATTTT. Translation: CASSFGDTQYF.

Ten or more counts support this clonotype. The CDR3 DNA sequence: TGTGCCAGCAGTCATTTCACCGGGACAGACTTTTACAATGAGCAGTTCTTC. Amino acid sequence: CASSHFTGTDFYNEQFF. This chain uses TRBV28 with TRBJ2-1; 7 nucleotides line up with TRBD1. Trimming at V came to 5 bases and at J to 4 bases, leaving 14 bases not matched to a gene. Germline assignment: CDR1 MDHEN and CDR2 SYDVKM. The CDR3 has 17 amino acids.

This clonotype was seen at least ten times. This sequence joins TRBV7-2 and TRBJ2-1, with TRBD1 matching 8 bases. This CDR3 is 14 amino acids long. Germline CDR1 is SGHTA and CDR2 is FQGNSA. Trimming at V came to 2 bases and at J to 8 bases, leaving 5 bases not matched to a gene. The CDR3: CASSLIPGGHEQFF. CDR3 nucleotide sequence: TGTGCCAGCAGCTTAATACCAGGGGGCCATGAGCAGTTCTTC. The variable domain in full, with the rest retrieved from reference TRBV7-2 and TRBJ2-1, is GAGVSQSPSNKVTEKGKDVELRCDPISGHTALYWYRQSLGQGLEFLIYFQGNSAPDKSGLPSDRFSAERTGGSVSTLTIQRTQQEDSAVYLCASSLIPGGHEQFFGPGTRLTVL.

Many counts were recorded for this clonotype. This chain links TRBV18 with TRBJ2-1; TRBD2 matches 8 bases. The CDR3 is 13 residues long. V dropped 6 bases and J dropped 6; count of bases not matched to a gene: 4. The germline V gene has CDR1 KGHSH and CDR2 LQKENI. CDR3 amino acids: CASSETSANEQFF. As DNA, the CDR3 is TGTGCCAGCTCGGAGACTAGCGCCAATGAGCAGTTCTTC.

This clonotype was observed many times. The chain is built from TRBV10-2 and TRBJ1-1; D ambiguous. Trimming shortened V by 0 bases and J by 2 bases, and 4 bases separated the two germline ends. Per the germline V gene, CDR1 is WSHSY and CDR2 is SAAADI. This CDR3 has 13 amino acids. The CDR3 reads CASSESENTEAFF. The CDR3 DNA reads as TGCGCCAGCAGTGAGTCGGAAAACACTGAAGCTTTCTTT.

Ten or more counts support this clonotype. The chain joins TRBV27 to TRBJ1-5, with D possibly TRBD1 on 6 matching bases. The CDR3 contains 14 residues. V was pared by 7 bases and J by 6 bases, with 16 bases between. Germline V gene lookup returns CDR1 MNHEY and CDR2 SMNVEV (reference sequence). This chain's CDR3 is CASMGGGGAQPQHF. CDR3 nucleotides: TGTGCCAGCATGGGGGGCGGGGGGGCTCAGCCCCAGCATTTT.

Many counts were recorded for this clonotype. The rearrangement links TRBV27 to TRBJ1-5, with D uncertain. The CDR3 has 15 residues. V lost 0 bases, J lost 0 bases, and 6 bases lay in between. Per the germline V gene, CDR1 is MNHEY and CDR2 is SMNVEV (reference sequence). CDR3 sequence (DNA): TGTGCCAGCAGTTTATCAGCGAGTAGCAATCAGCCCCAGCATTTT. Protein: CASSLSASSNQPQHF.